The T cell receptor beta chain described here comes from a study of CD8+ T cells in alopecia areata. Reverse transcribed after extraction, RNA yielded cDNA as the sequencing template. Produced via immunoSEQ multiplex PCR; TCRdb's table is partial and in-frame only. The sample includes 150,000 to 200,000 clones, around 58% seen only once; the top ten take approximately 16%. Trimming cost V 5 bases and J 4 bases; bases outside gene matches: 6. Germline-derived CDR1 and CDR2 are LGHNA and YNFKEQ. This CDR3 is built from 14 residues. Treatment: oral pan-JAK inhibitor, 5-10 mg twice daily. A word on this clone: Antigen unknown.

Notes on the study in general: Normal skin contains resident alphabeta T cells, and these are also sequenced in scalp samples.

The rearrangement joins TRBV4-2 to TRBJ2-3; 7 nucleotides agree with TRBD1. This TCR derives from a human donor with alopecia areata. Sequenced material: CD4+ T cells sorted from blood, taken between weeks 55 and 65, from a patient treated with tofacitinib. This chain's CDR3 is CASSIRQGPDTQYF. For the CDR3, the DNA is TGTGCCAGCAGCATTCGACAGGGACCAGATACGCAGTATTTT.